This TCR beta chain comes out of a study of T cell responses to AZD1222 COVID-19 vaccine. With 2 bases clipped from V and 4 bases from J, the junction kept 6 bases outside the gene matches. From germline, CDR1 is MNHNY and CDR2 SVGAGI (reference sequence). The length of the CDR3 is 15 residues. Generated by immunoSEQ multiplex PCR, the TCRdb table keeps only in-frame clones and is missing some. The repertoire holds 150,000 to 200,000 clones, about 86% seen once, with approximately 10% in the top ten. The starting material was peripheral blood, obtained 28 days after the second AZD1222 dose. The TCR originated in an adult who received the AZD1222 COVID-19 vaccine. The chain couples TRBV6-6 to TRBJ2-7, with TRBD1 matching 9 bases. The CDR3 DNA reads TGTGCCAGCAGTTACGGGGGAGACAGGGGGTACGAGCAGTACTTC. It codes for CASSYGGDRGYEQYF.